These 18 T cell receptor beta chains originate from one sample sequenced in a study of T-cell memory formation after mild COVID-19. TCRdb re-analysed the 5' RACE reads in MiXCR, keeping a single row per CDR3 protein. The table shows roughly 480,000 distinct CDR3 sequences, with about 23% occurring only once. The specimen sequenced was PBMCs or a T cell subset sorted from them (not recorded which). The receptors come from an adult woman who had mild COVID-19 (a few samples of this study predate the infection). Cell type and time point are not known.

The chain is built from TRBV6-5 and TRBJ2-2; TRBD1 or TRBD2 may be the D gene (5 bases each). CDR3 length: 12 residues. V was shortened by 4 bases and J by 6 bases, with 6 bases between the two germline ends. From germline, CDR1 is MNHEY and CDR2 SVGAGI. The CDR3 DNA is TGTGCCAGCAGTTGGGGGTCCGGGGAGCTGTTTTTT. Amino acid sequence: CASSWGSGELFF.

The V gene is TRBV5-1, the J gene TRBJ2-4; 7 bases line up with TRBD1. The CDR3 totals 16 residues. V gave up 2 bases and J gave up 0 bases; unmatched junction bases: 5. Germline assignment: CDR1 SGHRS and CDR2 YFSETQ. CDR3 coding DNA: TGCGCCAGCAGCTTACGAACAGGGGAAGCCAAAAACATTCAGTACTTC. Residues: CASSLRTGEAKNIQYF.

J is TRBJ1-1 and V is TRBV9, with D possibly TRBD1 on 5 matching bases. Trimming shortened V by 3 bases and J by 5 bases, and 23 bases separated the two germline ends. The length of the CDR3 is 17 residues. Germline assignment: CDR1 SGDLS and CDR2 YYNGEE. The CDR3 bases are TGTGCCAGCAGCGAAAGACAGACGATGACCTGGGAGACTGAAGCTTTCTTT. Translation gives CASSERQTMTWETEAFF.

This clonotype occurred many times. V usage is TRBV7-9 and J usage is TRBJ2-1; no firm D call. Germline V gene sequence: CDR1 SEHNR, CDR2 FQNEAQ (reference sequence). Trimming cost V 5 bases and J 8 bases, with 16 bases left between them. The CDR3 consists of 14 residues. CDR3 amino acids: CASSPSGWSDEQFF. The CDR3, as DNA: TGTGCCAGCAGCCCTAGTGGCTGGTCGGATGAGCAGTTCTTC.

This clonotype has just a few counts. This chain uses TRBV6-6 with TRBJ2-2; D remains unclear. The germline V gene has CDR1 MNHNY and CDR2 SVGAGI (reference sequence). The CDR3 runs to 15 residues. V gave up 0 bases and J gave up 4 bases, with 9 bases separating them. CDR3 loop: CASSYSADGTGELFF. The DNA for the CDR3 is TGTGCCAGCAGTTACTCGGCGGATGGCACCGGGGAGCTGTTTTTT.

This clonotype was seen a few times. The chain recombines TRBV20-1 with TRBJ1-1, with D hard to call. V lost 3 bases and J lost 1, with 6 bases in between. The CDR3 is 12 amino acids. Germline V gives CDR1 DFQATT, CDR2 SNEGSKA (reference sequence). The CDR3 DNA reads as TGCAGTGCTAGGTCAGGGAACACTGAAGCTTTCTTT. It translates to CSARSGNTEAFF.

This clonotype appeared a few times. The gene calls are TRBV25-1 and TRBJ2-5; TRBD2 might be the D (5 bases). The CDR3 covers 13 residues. V lost 6 bases to trimming and J lost 3 bases, with 11 bases between them. CDR1 is MGHDK, CDR2 SYGVNS, per germline. The CDR3 DNA follows: TGTGCCAGCAGATTTAGCGCCAAAGAGACCCAGTACTTC. It is translated as CASRFSAKETQYF.

The J gene is TRBJ1-6, the V gene TRBV12-3 or TRBV12-4, with unresolved D. V was pared by 2 bases and J by 2 bases, with 7 bases between. This CDR3 has 15 amino acids. The CDR3 sequence is CASSLFAPYNSPLHF. The CDR3 region has the DNA TGTGCCAGCAGTTTATTCGCTCCCTATAATTCACCCCTCCACTTT.

This clonotype was recorded a few times. This chain joins TRBV10-3 and TRBJ2-3; maybe TRBD1 (6 bases). This CDR3 contains 15 residues. The germline V gene has CDR1 ENHRY and CDR2 SYGVKD. V lost 3 bases, J lost 2 bases, and 12 bases lay in between. The CDR3 protein is CAISETGIATDTQYF. The CDR3 DNA reads as TGTGCCATCAGTGAAACAGGGATAGCCACAGATACGCAGTATTTT.

V usage is TRBV7-9 and J usage is TRBJ2-3; D uncertain. CDR3 length: 12 amino acids. Germline CDR1 SEHNR, CDR2 FQNEAQ (reference sequence). The V and J ends lost 8 bases and 2 bases respectively, with 8 bases between them. The CDR3 is CASGEDTDTQYF. The CDR3 nucleotides are TGTGCCAGCGGGGAAGACACAGATACGCAGTATTTT.

This clonotype was counted a few times. The gene calls are TRBV20-1 and TRBJ1-1; D is undetermined. V lost 1 base and J lost 1, with 10 bases in between. Germline values: CDR1 DFQATT, CDR2 SNEGSKA (reference sequence). This CDR3 region has 14 residues. The CDR3 DNA reads TGCAGTGCTAGAGGGTATGAGAAGAACACTGAAGCTTTCTTT. This translates into CSARGYEKNTEAFF.

This clonotype was counted only a few times. This sequence joins TRBV5-1 and TRBJ2-7; 8 bases agree with TRBD1. Per the germline V gene, CDR1 is SGHRS and CDR2 is YFSETQ. The CDR3 is 13 residues long. V lost 5 bases, J lost 6 bases, and 7 bases stayed unmatched. The CDR3 sequence is CASRDREDGEQYF. CDR3 nucleotides: TGCGCCAGCAGGGACAGGGAAGACGGCGAGCAGTACTTC.

This chain links TRBV27 with TRBJ2-5; D perhaps matches TRBD2 (6 bases). V was pared by 2 bases and J by 5 bases, with 12 bases between. Germline V gene lookup returns CDR1 MNHEY and CDR2 SMNVEV (reference sequence). The CDR3 contains 14 residues. CDR3 region: CASSLRGLGETQYF. In DNA, the CDR3 is TGTGCCAGCAGTTTAAGGGGACTGGGGGAGACCCAGTACTTC.

This clonotype was picked up a small number of times. This chain joins TRBV7-6 and TRBJ1-1; 8 bases are shared with TRBD1. CDR1 and CDR2 from the germline V gene are SGHVS and FNYEAQ. Trimming took 5 bases from V and 3 from J; bases not matched to a gene: 5. This CDR3 contains 14 residues. The CDR3 DNA follows: TGTGCCAGCAGCCTACAGGGGGTTGACACTGAAGCTTTCTTT. This sequence encodes CASSLQGVDTEAFF.

This sequence joins TRBV2 and TRBJ1-6, with a weak D call TRBD1 (5 bases). The CDR3 loop spans 16 amino acids. Trimming removed 1 base at V and 6 bases at J, with 13 bases between. Germline lookup yields CDR1 SNHLY and CDR2 FYNNEI. The CDR3 nucleotides are TGTGCCAGCAGTGAAGTCCGGGAAGGGGCTAATTCACCCCTCCACTTT. Its translation is CASSEVREGANSPLHF.

This chain connects TRBV5-4 to TRBJ2-2; D is ambiguous. V was trimmed by 1 base and J by 4 bases, leaving 14 bases between them. This CDR3 contains 16 residues. CDR1 and CDR2 from the germline V gene are SGHNT and YYREEE (reference sequence). CDR3 residues: CASSLLGGVITGELFF. The CDR3 DNA sequence: TGTGCCAGCAGCTTGTTGGGCGGAGTTATCACCGGGGAGCTGTTTTTT.

This clonotype was counted between two and nine times. The CDR3 DNA is TGTGCCAGCAGTTTCTCTACAGGGTTTTACTACGAGCAGTACTTC. This sequence encodes CASSFSTGFYYEQYF. The rearrangement uses TRBV27 and TRBJ2-7; maybe TRBD1 (6 bases). Trimming pared 3 bases from V and 3 bases from J, leaving 15 bases between. Looked up from germline, CDR1 is MNHEY and CDR2 is SMNVEV (reference sequence). This CDR3 region has 15 residues.

The rearrangement joins TRBV5-1 to TRBJ1-4; D perhaps matches TRBD1 (6 bases). Germline values: CDR1 SGHRS, CDR2 YFSETQ. Trimming stripped 1 base from V and 4 bases from J, with 14 bases between. The CDR3 extends over 16 amino acids. The CDR3 loop reads CASSLTGSQGNEKLFF. CDR3 bases: TGCGCCAGCAGCTTGACAGGGAGTCAGGGTAATGAAAAACTGTTTTTT.